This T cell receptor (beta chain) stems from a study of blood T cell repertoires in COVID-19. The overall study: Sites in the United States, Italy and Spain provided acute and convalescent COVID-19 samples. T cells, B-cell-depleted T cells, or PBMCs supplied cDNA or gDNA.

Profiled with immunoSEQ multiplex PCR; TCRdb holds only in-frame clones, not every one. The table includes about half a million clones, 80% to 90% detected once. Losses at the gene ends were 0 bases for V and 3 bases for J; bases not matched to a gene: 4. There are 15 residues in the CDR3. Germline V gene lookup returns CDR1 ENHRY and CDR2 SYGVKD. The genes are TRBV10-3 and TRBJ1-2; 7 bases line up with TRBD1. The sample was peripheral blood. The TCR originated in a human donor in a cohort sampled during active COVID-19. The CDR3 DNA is TGTGCCATCAGTGAGTCGGGGGACAGCTACTATGGCTACACCTTC. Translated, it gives CAISESGDSYYGYTF.